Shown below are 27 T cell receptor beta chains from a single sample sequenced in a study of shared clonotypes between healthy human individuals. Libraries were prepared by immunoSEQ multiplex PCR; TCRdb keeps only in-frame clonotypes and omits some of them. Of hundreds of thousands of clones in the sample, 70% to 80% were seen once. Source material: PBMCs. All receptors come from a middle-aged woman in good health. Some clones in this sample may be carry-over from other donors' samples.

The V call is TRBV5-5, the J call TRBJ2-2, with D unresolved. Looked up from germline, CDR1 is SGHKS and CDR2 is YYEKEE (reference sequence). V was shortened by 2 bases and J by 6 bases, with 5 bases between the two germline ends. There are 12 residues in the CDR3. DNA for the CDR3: TGTGCCAGCAGCTTAATACCCGGGGAGCTGTTTTTT. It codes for CASSLIPGELFF.

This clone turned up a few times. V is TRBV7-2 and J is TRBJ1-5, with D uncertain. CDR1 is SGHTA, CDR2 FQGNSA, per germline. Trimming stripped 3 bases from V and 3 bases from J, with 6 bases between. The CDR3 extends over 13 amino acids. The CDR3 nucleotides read TGTGCCAGCAGCTTTGAGGCCAATCAGCCCCAGCATTTT. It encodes CASSFEANQPQHF.

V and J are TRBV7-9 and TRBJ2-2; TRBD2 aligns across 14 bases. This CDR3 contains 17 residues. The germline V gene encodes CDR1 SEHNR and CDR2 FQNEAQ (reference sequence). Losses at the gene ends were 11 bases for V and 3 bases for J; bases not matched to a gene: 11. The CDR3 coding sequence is TGTGCCGAAACCGGGACTAGCGGGAGTGCTCACACCGGGGAGCTGTTTTTT. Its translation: CAETGTSGSAHTGELFF.

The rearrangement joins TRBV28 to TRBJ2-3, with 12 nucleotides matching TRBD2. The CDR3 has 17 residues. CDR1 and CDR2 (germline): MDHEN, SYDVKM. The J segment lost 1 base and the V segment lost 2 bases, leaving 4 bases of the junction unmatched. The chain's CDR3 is CASSLRLAGDGTDTQYF. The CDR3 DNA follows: TGTGCCAGCAGTTTAAGACTAGCGGGAGACGGCACAGATACGCAGTATTTT. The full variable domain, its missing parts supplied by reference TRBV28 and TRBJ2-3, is DVKVTQSSRYLVKRTGEKVFLECVQDMDHENMFWYRQDPGLGLRLIYFSYDVKMKEKGDIPEGYSVSREKKERFSLILESASTNQTSMYLCASSLRLAGDGTDTQYFGPGTRLTVL.

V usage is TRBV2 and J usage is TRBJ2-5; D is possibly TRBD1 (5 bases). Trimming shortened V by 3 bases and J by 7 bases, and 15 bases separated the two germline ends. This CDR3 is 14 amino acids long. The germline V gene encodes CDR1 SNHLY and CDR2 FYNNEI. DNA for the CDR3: TGTGCCAGCAGTGACGCTCTAGGGGTAGGGACCCAGTACTTC. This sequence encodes CASSDALGVGTQYF.

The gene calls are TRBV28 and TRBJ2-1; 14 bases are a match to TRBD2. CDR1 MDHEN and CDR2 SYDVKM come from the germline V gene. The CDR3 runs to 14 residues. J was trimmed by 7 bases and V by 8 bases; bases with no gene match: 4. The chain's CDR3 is CASAGLAGENEQFF. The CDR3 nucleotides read TGTGCCAGCGCGGGACTAGCGGGGGAGAATGAGCAGTTCTTC. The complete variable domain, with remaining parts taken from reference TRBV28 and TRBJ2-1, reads DVKVTQSSRYLVKRTGEKVFLECVQDMDHENMFWYRQDPGLGLRLIYFSYDVKMKEKGDIPEGYSVSREKKERFSLILESASTNQTSMYLCASAGLAGENEQFFGPGTRLTVL.

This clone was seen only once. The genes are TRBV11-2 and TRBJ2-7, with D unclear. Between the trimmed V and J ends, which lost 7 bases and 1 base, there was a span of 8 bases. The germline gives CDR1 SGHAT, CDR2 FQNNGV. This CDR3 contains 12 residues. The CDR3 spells CASTSGSYEQYF. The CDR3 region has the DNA TGTGCCAGCACTTCGGGTTCCTACGAGCAGTACTTC.

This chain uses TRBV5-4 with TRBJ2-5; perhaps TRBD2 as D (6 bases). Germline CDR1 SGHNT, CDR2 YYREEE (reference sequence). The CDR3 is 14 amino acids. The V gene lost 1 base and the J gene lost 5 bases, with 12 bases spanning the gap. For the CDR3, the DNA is TGTGCCAGCAGCTTGAGTTCGGGGGATGAGACCCAGTACTTC. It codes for CASSLSSGDETQYF. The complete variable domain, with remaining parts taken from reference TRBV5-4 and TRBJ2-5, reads ETGVTQSPTHLIKTRGQQVTLRCSSQSGHNTVSWYQQALGQGPQFIFQYYREEENGRGNFPPRFSGLQFPNYSSELNVNALELDDSALYLCASSLSSGDETQYFGPGTRLLVL.

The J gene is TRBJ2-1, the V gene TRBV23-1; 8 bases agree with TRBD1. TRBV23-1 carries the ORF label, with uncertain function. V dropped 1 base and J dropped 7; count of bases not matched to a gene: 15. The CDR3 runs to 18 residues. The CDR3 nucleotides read TGCGCCAGCAGTCAATGGTCCGTTACGGGACAGGACAAGAATGAGCAGTTCTTC. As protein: CASSQWSVTGQDKNEQFF.

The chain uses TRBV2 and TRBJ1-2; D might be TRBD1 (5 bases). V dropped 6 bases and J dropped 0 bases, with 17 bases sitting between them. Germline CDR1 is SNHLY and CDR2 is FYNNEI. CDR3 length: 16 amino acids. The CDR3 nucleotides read TGTGCCAGCAGCAGGACGACAGAGTTAGCTAACTATGGCTACACCTTC. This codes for CASSRTTELANYGYTF.

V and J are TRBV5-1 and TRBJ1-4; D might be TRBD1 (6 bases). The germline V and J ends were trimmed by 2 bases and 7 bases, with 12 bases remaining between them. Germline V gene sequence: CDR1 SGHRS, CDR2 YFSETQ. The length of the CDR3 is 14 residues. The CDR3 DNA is TGCGCCAGCAGCTTCGGGGGGCAGAGTGAAAAACTGTTTTTT. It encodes CASSFGGQSEKLFF.

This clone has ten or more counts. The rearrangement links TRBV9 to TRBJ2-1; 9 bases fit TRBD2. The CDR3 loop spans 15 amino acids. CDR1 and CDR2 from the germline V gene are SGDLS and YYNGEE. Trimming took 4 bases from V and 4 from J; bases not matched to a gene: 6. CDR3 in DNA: TGTGCCAGCAGCCATCTAGCGGGGAATTACAATGAGCAGTTCTTC. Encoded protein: CASSHLAGNYNEQFF.

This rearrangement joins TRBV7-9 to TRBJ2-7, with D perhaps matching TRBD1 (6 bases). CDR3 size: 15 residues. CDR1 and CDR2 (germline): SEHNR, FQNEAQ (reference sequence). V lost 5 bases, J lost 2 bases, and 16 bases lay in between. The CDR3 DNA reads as TGTGCCAGCAGCCCAACATGGACAGAGACCTACGAGCAGTACTTC. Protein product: CASSPTWTETYEQYF.

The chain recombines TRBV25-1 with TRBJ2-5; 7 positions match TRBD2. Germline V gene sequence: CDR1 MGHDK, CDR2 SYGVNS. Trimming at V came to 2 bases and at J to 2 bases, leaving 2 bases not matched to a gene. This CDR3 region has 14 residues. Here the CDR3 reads CASSEQLAQETQYF. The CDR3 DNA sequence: TGTGCCAGCAGTGAACAACTAGCGCAAGAGACCCAGTACTTC.

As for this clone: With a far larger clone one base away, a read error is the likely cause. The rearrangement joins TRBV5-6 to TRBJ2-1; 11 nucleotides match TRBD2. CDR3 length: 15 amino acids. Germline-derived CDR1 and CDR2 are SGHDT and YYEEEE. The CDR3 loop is CASSLLAGVVNGQFF. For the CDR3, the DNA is TGTGCCAGCAGCTTACTAGCGGGAGTAGTAAATGGGCAGTTCTTC.

The CDR3 DNA reads TGCAGCTCCTCCCACGGGGACAGAGAACCGCCAAATTATGGCTACACCTTC. Encoded protein: CSSSHGDREPPNYGYTF. This chain uses TRBV29-1 with TRBJ1-2, with TRBD1 matching over 7 bases. This CDR3 is built from 17 residues. Germline CDR1 and CDR2: SQVTM and ANQGSEA. The ends lost 8 bases at V and 5 bases at J; junction bases unmatched: 23. Together with reference TRBV29-1 and TRBJ1-2, the CDR3 gives the full variable domain: SAVISQKPSRDICQRGTSLTIQCQVDSQVTMMFWYRQQPGQSLTLIATANQGSEATYESGFVIDKFPISRPNLTFSTLTVSNMSPEDSSIYLCSSSHGDREPPNYGYTFGSGTRLTVV.

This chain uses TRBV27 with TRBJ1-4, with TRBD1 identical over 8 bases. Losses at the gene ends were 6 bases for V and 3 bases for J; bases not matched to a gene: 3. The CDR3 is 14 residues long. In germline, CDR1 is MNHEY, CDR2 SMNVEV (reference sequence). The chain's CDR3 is CASSRGQANEKLFF. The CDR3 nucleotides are TGTGCCAGCAGCAGGGGACAGGCTAATGAAAAACTGTTTTTT.

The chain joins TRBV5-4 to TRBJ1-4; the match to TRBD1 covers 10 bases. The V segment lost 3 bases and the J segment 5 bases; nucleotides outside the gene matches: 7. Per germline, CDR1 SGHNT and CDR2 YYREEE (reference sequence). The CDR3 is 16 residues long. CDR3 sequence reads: CASSSTPGQGNEKLFF. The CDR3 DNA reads TGTGCCAGCAGCTCCACACCGGGACAGGGGAATGAAAAACTGTTTTTT.

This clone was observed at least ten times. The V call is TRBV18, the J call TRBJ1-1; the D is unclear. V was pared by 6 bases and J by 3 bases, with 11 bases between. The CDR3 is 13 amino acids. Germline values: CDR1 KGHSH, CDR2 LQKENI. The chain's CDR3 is CASSPDRYTEAFF. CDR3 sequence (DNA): TGTGCCAGCTCGCCCGACCGATACACTGAAGCTTTCTTT.

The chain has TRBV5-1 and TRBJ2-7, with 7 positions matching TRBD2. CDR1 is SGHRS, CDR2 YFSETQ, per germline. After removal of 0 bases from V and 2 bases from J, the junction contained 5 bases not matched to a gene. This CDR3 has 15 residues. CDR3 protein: CASSLVPSGAYEQYF. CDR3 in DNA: TGCGCCAGCAGCTTGGTCCCTAGCGGTGCCTACGAGCAGTACTTC.

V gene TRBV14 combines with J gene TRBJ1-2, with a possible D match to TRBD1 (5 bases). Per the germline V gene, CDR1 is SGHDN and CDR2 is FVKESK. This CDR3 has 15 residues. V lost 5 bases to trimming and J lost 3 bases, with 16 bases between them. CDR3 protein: CASSFTGTRHYGYTF. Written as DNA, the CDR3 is TGTGCCAGCAGCTTTACCGGGACGAGGCACTATGGCTACACCTTC.

The CDR3 DNA reads TGTGCCAGCAGCTTCAACAGGGTCAGGACAGATACGCAGTATTTT. Protein product: CASSFNRVRTDTQYF. The chain carries TRBV7-2 and TRBJ2-3; TRBD1 might be the D (6 bases). Trimming left V 3 bases short and J 3 bases short, with 13 bases between. This CDR3 comprises 15 residues. Germline V gene data show CDR1 as SGHTA and CDR2 as FQGNSA.

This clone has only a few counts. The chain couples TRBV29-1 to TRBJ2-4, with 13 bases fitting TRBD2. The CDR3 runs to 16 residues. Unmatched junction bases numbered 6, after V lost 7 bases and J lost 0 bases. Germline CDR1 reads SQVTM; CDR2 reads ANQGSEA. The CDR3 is CSAGLAGELAKNIQYF. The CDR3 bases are TGCAGCGCCGGACTAGCGGGAGAGTTAGCCAAAAACATTCAGTACTTC.

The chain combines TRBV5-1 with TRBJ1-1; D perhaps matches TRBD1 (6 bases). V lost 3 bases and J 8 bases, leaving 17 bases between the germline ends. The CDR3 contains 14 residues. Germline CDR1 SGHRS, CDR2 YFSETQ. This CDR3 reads CASSYGQREEEAFF. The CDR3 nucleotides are TGCGCCAGCAGCTACGGACAGCGCGAGGAGGAAGCTTTCTTT.

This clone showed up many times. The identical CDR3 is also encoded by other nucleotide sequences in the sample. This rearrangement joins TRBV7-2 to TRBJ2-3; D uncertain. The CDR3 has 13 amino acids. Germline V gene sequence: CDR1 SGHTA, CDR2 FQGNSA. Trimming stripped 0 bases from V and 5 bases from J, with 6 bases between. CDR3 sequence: CASSLALGDTQYF. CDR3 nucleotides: TGTGCCAGCAGCTTAGCGCTTGGAGATACGCAGTATTTT.

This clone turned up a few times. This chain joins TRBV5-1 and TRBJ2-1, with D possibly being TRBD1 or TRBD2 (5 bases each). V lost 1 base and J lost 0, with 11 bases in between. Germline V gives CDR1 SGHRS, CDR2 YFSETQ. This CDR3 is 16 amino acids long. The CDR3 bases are TGCGCCAGCAGCTTGAGTGGGGACCACTCCTACAATGAGCAGTTCTTC. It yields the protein CASSLSGDHSYNEQFF.

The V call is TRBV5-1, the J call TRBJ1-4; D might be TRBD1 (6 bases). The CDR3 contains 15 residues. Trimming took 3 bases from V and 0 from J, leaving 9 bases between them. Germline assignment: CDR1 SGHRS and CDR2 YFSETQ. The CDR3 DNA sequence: TGCGCCAGCAGCTCACAGGGAGCAACTAATGAAAAACTGTTTTTT. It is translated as CASSSQGATNEKLFF.